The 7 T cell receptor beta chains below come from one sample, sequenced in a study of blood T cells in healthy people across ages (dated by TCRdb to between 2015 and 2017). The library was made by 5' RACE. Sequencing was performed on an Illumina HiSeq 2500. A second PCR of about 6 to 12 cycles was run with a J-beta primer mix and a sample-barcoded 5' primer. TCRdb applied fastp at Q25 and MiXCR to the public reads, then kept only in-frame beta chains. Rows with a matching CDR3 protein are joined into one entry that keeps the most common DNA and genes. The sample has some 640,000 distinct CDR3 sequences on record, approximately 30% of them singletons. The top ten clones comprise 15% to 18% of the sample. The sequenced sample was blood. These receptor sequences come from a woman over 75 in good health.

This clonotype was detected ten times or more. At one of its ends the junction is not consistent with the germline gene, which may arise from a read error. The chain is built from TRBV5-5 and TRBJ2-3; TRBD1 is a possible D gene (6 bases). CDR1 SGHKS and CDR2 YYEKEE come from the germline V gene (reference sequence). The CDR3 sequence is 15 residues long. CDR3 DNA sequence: TGCGCCAGCAGCTCCCTAGGGGGTGGGACAGATACGCAGTATTTT. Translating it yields CASSSLGGGTDTQYF.

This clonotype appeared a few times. The CDR3 DNA sequence: TGTGCCAGCAGCCCACTAGCGGGGGGGCATACCGGGGAGCTGTTTTTT. Its translation is CASSPLAGGHTGELFF. The chain is built from TRBV7-2 and TRBJ2-2; 13 positions agree with TRBD2. The CDR3 loop spans 16 amino acids. The V gene's germline CDR1 is SGHTA and CDR2 FQGNSA. With V trimmed by 5 bases and J by 5 bases, 5 bases remained unmatched. Full variable domain (rest looked up from reference TRBV7-2 and TRBJ2-2): GAGVSQSPSNKVTEKGKDVELRCDPISGHTALYWYRQSLGQGLEFLIYFQGNSAPDKSGLPSDRFSAERTGGSVSTLTIQRTQQEDSAVYLCASSPLAGGHTGELFFGEGSRLTVL.

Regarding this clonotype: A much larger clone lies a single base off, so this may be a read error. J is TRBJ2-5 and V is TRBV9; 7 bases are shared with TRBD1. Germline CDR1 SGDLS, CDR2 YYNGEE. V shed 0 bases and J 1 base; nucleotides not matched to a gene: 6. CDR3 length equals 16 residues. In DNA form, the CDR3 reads TGTGCCAGCAGCGTAGGTGGGGCAGGGGGCCAAGAGACCCAGTACTTC. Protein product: CASSVGGAGGQETQYF.

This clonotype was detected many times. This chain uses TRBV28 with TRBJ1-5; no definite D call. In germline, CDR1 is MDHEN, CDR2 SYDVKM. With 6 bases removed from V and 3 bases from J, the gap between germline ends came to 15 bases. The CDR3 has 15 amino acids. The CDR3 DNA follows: TGTGCCAGCAGCTCCACCAACGGATACAATCAGCCCCAGCATTTT. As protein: CASSSTNGYNQPQHF.

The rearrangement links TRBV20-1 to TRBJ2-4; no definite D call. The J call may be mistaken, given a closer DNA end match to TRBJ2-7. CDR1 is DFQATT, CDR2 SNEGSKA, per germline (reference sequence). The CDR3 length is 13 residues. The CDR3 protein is CSARADRRVEQYF. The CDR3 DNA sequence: TGCAGTGCTAGAGCTGATAGGCGAGTCGAGCAGTACTTC.

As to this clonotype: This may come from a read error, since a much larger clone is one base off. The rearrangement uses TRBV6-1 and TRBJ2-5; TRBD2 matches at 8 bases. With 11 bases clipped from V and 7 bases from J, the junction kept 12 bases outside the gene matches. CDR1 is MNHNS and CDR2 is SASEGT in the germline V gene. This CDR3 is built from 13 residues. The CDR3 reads CAAGGLMCGTQYF. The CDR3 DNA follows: TGTGCCGCGGGGGGTCTAATGTGTGGGACCCAGTACTTC.

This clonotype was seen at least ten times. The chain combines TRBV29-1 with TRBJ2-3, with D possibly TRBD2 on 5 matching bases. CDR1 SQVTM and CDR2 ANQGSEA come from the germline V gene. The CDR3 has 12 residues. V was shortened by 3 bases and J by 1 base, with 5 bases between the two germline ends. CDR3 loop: CSVERGTDTQYF. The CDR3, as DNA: TGCAGCGTTGAGCGGGGCACAGATACGCAGTATTTT.